This section outlines one T cell receptor beta chain sequence together with its context. Its target is unknown. This sample stems from a study of a mutant IDH1 vaccine in newly diagnosed glioma. Across the study: Averaging around 40 years of age, treated patients were about 60% male and approximately 38% female.

This sample's time point: week 47, end of study. Doses of 300 ug of mutant IDH1 20-mer peptide were given with topical imiquimod. Between the trimmed V and J ends, which lost 4 bases and 7 bases, there was a span of 12 bases. The CDR3 has 12 amino acids. CDR1 and CDR2 (germline): SQVTM, ANQGSEA. Repertoires were generated with immunoSEQ multiplex PCR, while TCRdb's copy carries only in-frame clones and drops some. The sample records around 94,000 clones, roughly 89% being singletons. The rearrangement links TRBV29-1 to TRBJ2-3; perhaps TRBD1 as D (5 bases). The clonotype originates from a woman in her forties or fifties with glioma. Here the sequenced sample was PBMCs, taken from a glioma patient whose treatment included an IDH1 peptide vaccine. The chain's CDR3 is CSVARRGHTQYF. The CDR3 nucleotides read TGCAGCGTTGCAAGAAGGGGTCATACGCAGTATTTT.